This is a list of T cell receptor beta chains from one sample in a study of CD8+CD57+ T cells in acquired aplastic anemia. TCRdb independently ran MiXCR on the reads; one entry per CDR3 protein. Of roughly 170,000 distinct CDR3 sequences in the sample, about half were seen once. The sequenced sample consisted of sorted CD4+, CD8+, or CD8+CD57+ T cells (not recorded which) from PBMCs. These TCRs come from a human donor with aplastic anemia. CDR3s include the opening cysteine and the closing phenylalanine or tryptophan. D genes are given only for firm matches. The size of a clone is reported for some rows only, either as once, few or many, or as a class for expanded clones.

length: 13; J: TRBJ2-4; size: -; V: TRBV15; D: TRBD1; DNA: TGTGCCACCAGCATAAGTTTAAGCGGACAGGGGTACTTC; CDR3: CATSISLSGQGYF
length: 12; J: TRBJ2-3; size: many; V: TRBV10-2; D: -; DNA: TGCGCCAGCAGTAGCTCCACAGATACGCAGTATTTT; CDR3: CASSSSTDTQYF
length: 15; J: TRBJ2-2; size: once; V: TRBV2; D: TRBD2; DNA: TGTGCCAGCAGCGGACTAGCGGTGGTGGCCGGGGAGCTGTTTTTT; CDR3: CASSGLAVVAGELFF
length: 14; J: TRBJ1-5; size: many; V: TRBV7-2; D: -; DNA: TGTGCCAGCAGCTTAGCGAGCGGGTCACAGCCCCAGCATTTT; CDR3: CASSLASGSQPQHF
length: 14; J: TRBJ1-2; size: -; V: TRBV4-1; D: -; DNA: TGCGCCAGCAGCCAAGGGGACGGATCCTATGGCTACACCTTC; CDR3: CASSQGDGSYGYTF
length: 16; J: TRBJ2-3; size: -; V: TRBV25-1; D: -; DNA: TGTGCCAGCAGTGAAGGGTGGGGGTCCCACACAGATACGCAGTATTTT; CDR3: CASSEGWGSHTDTQYF
length: 13; J: TRBJ2-1; size: -; V: TRBV7-3; D: -; DNA: TGTGCCAGCAGCCCCCGGACTACAAATGAGCAGTTCTTC; CDR3: CASSPRTTNEQFF
length: 15; J: TRBJ2-7; size: -; V: TRBV15; D: -; DNA: TGTGCCACCAGCAGTCCCACGGGGTCTGGGTTCGAGCAGTACTTC; CDR3: CATSSPTGSGFEQYF
length: 13; J: TRBJ1-6; size: many; V: TRBV5-4; D: -; DNA: TGTGCCAGCAGTAAACAGTTTAATTCACCCCTCCACTTT; CDR3: CASSKQFNSPLHF
length: 16; J: TRBJ1-6; size: -; V: TRBV7-8; D: TRBD1; DNA: TGTGCCAGCAGCTCATCGGACAGGGGGCTTGGTTCACCCCTCCACTTT; CDR3: CASSSSDRGLGSPLHF
length: 13; J: TRBJ1-5; size: -; V: TRBV4-2; D: -; DNA: TGTGCCAGCAGCCGAGCAGGGGATCAGCCCCAGCATTTT; CDR3: CASSRAGDQPQHF
length: 14; J: TRBJ2-1; size: -; V: TRBV20-1; D: -; DNA: TGCAGTGCTAGTTCCCCAGGGCACTACAATGAGCAGTTCTTC; CDR3: CSASSPGHYNEQFF
length: 15; J: TRBJ2-3; size: -; V: TRBV9; D: TRBD2; DNA: TGTGCCAGCAGCGGGTCCGCTAGCGGGAGTGGGGCGCAGTATTTT; CDR3: CASSGSASGSGAQYF
length: 13; J: TRBJ2-5; size: -; V: TRBV20-1; D: -; DNA: TGCAGTGCTAGCGATATGACGACAGAGACCCAGTACTTC; CDR3: CSASDMTTETQYF
length: 18; J: TRBJ2-1; size: -; V: TRBV24-1; D: TRBD1; DNA: TGTGCCACCAGCTCAATATGGGACAGCCAAAGCTCCTACAATGAGCAGTTCTTC; CDR3: CATSSIWDSQSSYNEQFF
length: 18; J: TRBJ2-6; size: -; V: TRBV5-4; D: TRBD1; DNA: TGTGCCAGCAGCTTGGCCGGGACAGGCAAAACTGGGGCCAACGTCCTGACTTTC; CDR3: CASSLAGTGKTGANVLTF
length: 12; J: TRBJ2-7; size: -; V: TRBV10-3; D: TRBD1; DNA: TGTGCCACCTCAGGGGGCGGCTACGAGCAGTACTTC; CDR3: CATSGGGYEQYF
length: 17; J: TRBJ2-5; size: many; V: TRBV5-6; D: -; DNA: TGTGCCAGCAGCTCCCCAGCCGTGGACGGGAGAATGGAGACCCAGTACTTC; CDR3: CASSSPAVDGRMETQYF
length: 13; J: TRBJ1-6; size: many; V: TRBV18; D: -; DNA: TGTGCCAGCTCACCAGGGGTTAATTCACCCCTCCACTTT; CDR3: CASSPGVNSPLHF
length: 13; J: TRBJ1-2; size: -; V: TRBV29-1; D: -; DNA: TGCAGCGCCGGGGGCGGGGAGAACTATGGCTACACCTTC; CDR3: CSAGGGENYGYTF
length: 15; J: TRBJ2-3; size: -; V: TRBV11-1; D: TRBD1; DNA: TGTGCCAGCAGCTCCGGGACAGGGCAACCAGATACGCAGTATTTT; CDR3: CASSSGTGQPDTQYF
length: 14; J: TRBJ2-3; size: -; V: TRBV29-1; D: -; DNA: TGCAGCGTGCACGGGACACCAAGCTCAGATACGCAGTATTTT; CDR3: CSVHGTPSSDTQYF
length: 15; J: TRBJ2-3; size: many; V: TRBV7-6; D: TRBD1; DNA: TGTGCCAGCAGCTTAGGGACAGGGTTCACAGATACGCAGTATTTT; CDR3: CASSLGTGFTDTQYF
length: 16; J: TRBJ2-3; size: few; V: TRBV4-1; D: TRBD2; DNA: TGCGCCAGCAGCCCCTCAGCGGGGGGTTTGTCATTCGTGGGGTATTTT; CDR3: CASSPSAGGLSFVGYF
length: 16; J: TRBJ2-1; size: -; V: TRBV5-1; D: TRBD1; DNA: TGCGCCAGCAGCTCCGGGTCTTTGACAGGGGGGAATGAGCAGTTCTTC; CDR3: CASSSGSLTGGNEQFF
length: 15; J: TRBJ1-1; size: -; V: TRBV20-1; D: TRBD1; DNA: TGCAGTGCTAGAGATCGGCGACAGGGGAACACTGAAGCTTTCTTT; CDR3: CSARDRRQGNTEAFF
length: 14; J: TRBJ2-7; size: once; V: TRBV19; D: TRBD2; DNA: TGTGCCAGTAGTAATGGGCTAGCGGACTACGAGCAGTACTTC; CDR3: CASSNGLADYEQYF
length: 15; J: TRBJ1-5; size: many; V: TRBV19; D: TRBD1; DNA: TGTGCCAGTAGTTCCCAGGGGGCGGGCAATCAGCCCCAGCATTTT; CDR3: CASSSQGAGNQPQHF
length: 13; J: TRBJ1-1; size: many; V: TRBV19; D: -; DNA: TGTGCCAGTAGTAAGGGTCAGGACACTGAAGCTTTCTTT; CDR3: CASSKGQDTEAFF
length: 15; J: TRBJ1-6; size: -; V: TRBV15; D: TRBD1; DNA: TGTGCCACCAGCAGAGATGGACAGGGAGACCGACCCCTCCACTTT; CDR3: CATSRDGQGDRPLHF
length: 16; J: TRBJ2-7; size: many; V: TRBV5-1; D: TRBD2; DNA: TGCGCCAGCAGCTCAACGACTAGCGGGGGCCCCTACGAGCAGTACTTC; CDR3: CASSSTTSGGPYEQYF
length: 16; J: TRBJ1-2; size: -; V: TRBV4-3; D: -; DNA: TGCGCCAGCAGCCAAGCTCTGCGGGGGGCTAACTATGGCTACACCTTC; CDR3: CASSQALRGANYGYTF
length: 15; J: TRBJ2-7; size: many; V: TRBV5-1; D: TRBD1; DNA: TGCGCCAGCAGCCAAGGGGGACAGATAACCTACGAGCAGTACTTC; CDR3: CASSQGGQITYEQYF
length: 14; J: TRBJ2-7; size: -; V: TRBV29-1; D: -; DNA: TGCAGCGTGAGCTCGCCAGACCCTTCGGCCGAGCAGTACTTC; CDR3: CSVSSPDPSAEQYF
length: 13; J: TRBJ2-1; size: few; V: TRBV10-3; D: TRBD2; DNA: TGTGCCATCAGTGTCTTAGCGGGAAATGAGCAGTTCTTC; CDR3: CAISVLAGNEQFF
length: 14; J: TRBJ2-1; size: few; V: TRBV20-1; D: -; DNA: TGCAGTGCTAGAATGCAGGTCTCCTACAATGAGCAGTTCTTC; CDR3: CSARMQVSYNEQFF
length: 14; J: TRBJ2-7; size: many; V: TRBV2; D: TRBD1; DNA: TGTGCCAGCCGGTATAGGGGGCTGTTAAACGAGCAGTACTTC; CDR3: CASRYRGLLNEQYF
length: 16; J: TRBJ2-3; size: many; V: TRBV5-1; D: TRBD2; DNA: TGCGCCAGCAGCTTGGGTCAGCGGGGTAGCACAGATACGCAGTATTTT; CDR3: CASSLGQRGSTDTQYF
length: 13; J: TRBJ2-5; size: few; V: TRBV7-3; D: -; DNA: TGTGCCAGCAGTGCGGGGATTGGGGAGACCCAGTACTTC; CDR3: CASSAGIGETQYF
length: 16; J: TRBJ1-5; size: many; V: TRBV7-2; D: TRBD1; DNA: TGTGCCAGCAGCTTAGAGAGGACAGGGGGCTATCAGCCCCAGCATTTT; CDR3: CASSLERTGGYQPQHF
length: 13; J: TRBJ1-5; size: -; V: TRBV24-1; D: -; DNA: TGTGCCTGGAGCCGGATAGGGCGGCAGCCCCAGCATTTT; CDR3: CAWSRIGRQPQHF
length: 10; J: TRBJ1-2; size: -; V: TRBV29-1; D: -; DNA: TGCAGCGTTTTTGATGCTGGCTACACCTTC; CDR3: CSVFDAGYTF
length: 12; J: TRBJ1-1; size: -; V: TRBV15; D: -; DNA: TGTGCCACCAGCCTGATGAACACTGAAGCTTTCTTT; CDR3: CATSLMNTEAFF
length: 11; J: TRBJ1-2; size: many; V: TRBV10-3; D: TRBD1; DNA: TGTGCCAGCGGACAGGGAACGGGCTACACCTTC; CDR3: CASGQGTGYTF
length: 13; J: TRBJ2-3; size: few; V: TRBV20-1; D: TRBD1; DNA: TGCAGTGCTGGATTACAGGGGTTAGATACGCAGTATTTT; CDR3: CSAGLQGLDTQYF
length: 14; J: TRBJ2-3; size: many; V: TRBV6-1; D: -; DNA: TGTGCCAGCGGACCCCCGACGAGGGCAGATACGCAGTATTTT; CDR3: CASGPPTRADTQYF